This T cell receptor beta chain derives from a study of CD4 T cell repertoires and nickel (dated by TCRdb to 2020 to 2021). There are 14 amino acids in the CDR3, from cysteine to phenylalanine inclusive. The DNA shown is the 42-base CDR3, in frame from base 1. The germline V gene sets CDR1 to SQVTM and CDR2 to ANQGSEA. Cut back by 7 bases and 2 bases, the V and J ends lie 18 bases apart. In the case of this clonotype: What antigen it recognizes has not been identified. No base-level quality is on record; no much larger clone is a single base apart.

The method was RT-PCR. Sequencing took place on an Illumina MiSeq. TCRdb took the public reads, trimmed them with fastp at Q25, ran MiXCR for clone calling and kept in-frame beta chains. Each entry merges the rows of one CDR3 protein and shows their most common DNA and genes. Across this sample there are around 270 distinct CDR3 sequences, with about 76% seen only once. The top ten clonotypes cover roughly 15% of the sample. Sequencing used CD4+ T cells from blood, not recorded whether cultured. The sequence was obtained from a human donor in a nickel allergy study, with or without nickel allergy (not recorded which). It is not recorded whether this sample comes from one donor or several. This chain is built from TRBV29-1 and TRBJ2-7; the D gene is perhaps TRBD1, on 5 matching bases. CDR3 protein: CSASLGRAPYEQYF. The DNA sequence is given as TGCAGCGCATCCCTTGGCAGGGCCCCCTACGAGCAGTACTTC.